This is a list of T cell receptor beta chains from one sample in a study of response to subunit inactivated influenza vaccine. TCRdb itself ran the RT-PCR reads through MiXCR, one entry per CDR3 protein. The table includes roughly 760,000 distinct CDR3 sequences, 21% detected once. The sequencing used PBMCs from blood, collected 4 to 6 days after vaccination. Source of these receptors: a man aged 45-65 years who received an inactivated influenza vaccine. CDR3s include the opening cysteine and the closing phenylalanine or tryptophan. Expanded clones get a size class; other rows say once, few or many, or leave the size out.

>few|TRBV7-2|TRBJ2-7
CASSLEKGGLYEQYF
>-|TRBV6-2/TRBV6-3|TRBJ2-1
CASRRPGQQSTSGASNEQFF
>many|TRBV12-3/TRBV12-4|TRBJ2-1
CASSTGTSGHEQFF
>few|TRBV29-1|TRBJ2-1
CSALPGSGAYNEQFF
>-|TRBV24-1|TRBJ2-1
CATSPPQGTPNNEQFF
>-|TRBV29-1|TRBJ2-1
CSALDRGNYNEQFF
>-|TRBV20-1|TRBJ2-4
CSASDLAKNIQYF
>-|TRBV7-9|TRBJ1-2
CASSLGRNGGYTF
>few|TRBV2|TRBJ2-3
CASRRGTTDTQYF
>-|TRBV5-1|TRBJ2-1
CASSLIRTGENEQFF
>few|TRBV30|TRBJ2-2
CAWAPSGYGELFF
>-|TRBV5-1|TRBJ2-2
CASSQQGTGELFF
>few|TRBV7-2|TRBJ2-4
CASSRGGTAKNIQYF
>few|TRBV5-1|TRBJ2-7
CASSLASGSGEQYF
>-|TRBV6-2/TRBV6-3|TRBJ2-1
CASSYGRGTSYEQFF
>-|TRBV15|TRBJ2-7
CATSRASGGVYEQYF
>-|TRBV14|TRBJ1-1
CASSQGQGRRTEAFF
>-|TRBV7-2|TRBJ1-2
CASSQERTGIYGYTF
>-|TRBV10-3|TRBJ2-1
CAISSNNEQFF
>-|TRBV7-9|TRBJ2-2
CASSGDRVIPGELLF
>-|TRBV5-6|TRBJ2-7
CASSFGGGRHSYEQYF
>few|TRBV24-1|TRBJ2-2
CATSDLQGNTGELFF
>-|TRBV29-1|TRBJ1-1
CSVTGVVNTEAFF
>-|TRBV29-1|TRBJ2-3
CSVEAGYRFTDTQYF
>-|TRBV6-1|TRBJ1-3
CASKSVPSGNTIYF
>-|TRBV6-2/TRBV6-3|TRBJ2-1
CASSYGPYNEQFF
>few|TRBV18|TRBJ2-7
CASSPPGIDHGSYEQYF
>many|TRBV12-3/TRBV12-4|TRBJ1-6
CASSHGTHNSPLHF
>-|TRBV20-1|TRBJ1-3
CSARAEQVENTIYF
>few|TRBV11-2|TRBJ1-3
CASSLLRGGSGNTIYF
>many|TRBV4-3|TRBJ2-7
CASSQDPIAGVMSYEQYF
>few|TRBV6-2/TRBV6-3|TRBJ2-7
CASSYSRVAGPSYEQYF